This T cell receptor (beta chain) was observed in a study of T cell responses to AZD1222 COVID-19 vaccine. Comment on this clone: No antigen is known for it.

Some clones are missing from TCRdb's copy, which holds only in-frame ones; the method was immunoSEQ multiplex PCR. This table holds about 180,000 clones, 85% to 90% found once. Broader study findings: Once two AZD1222 doses were given, Spike-specific TCR breadth and depth went up. The reported proportion of spike-specific TCRs targeting unmutated variant regions was nearly half. Donors were chiefly white British, with a greater number of females, and clonal diversity was perhaps underestimated. Baseline seropositivity occurred in only 5 to 7 AZD1222 recipients.

The ends were cut back, 7 bases at V and 4 bases at J, with 15 bases in the middle. This CDR3 spans 14 amino acids. Germline V gene lookup returns CDR1 MDHEN and CDR2 SYDVKM. This TCR was sampled from an adult who received the MenACWY meningococcal vaccine as a control. Source: peripheral blood, taken 28 days after the second dose of the MenACWY control vaccine. This chain joins TRBV28 and TRBJ2-3, with D uncertain. In DNA, the CDR3 is TGTGCCAGCATGGACCGGGCGGACGCAGATACGCAGTATTTT. Amino acid sequence: CASMDRADADTQYF.